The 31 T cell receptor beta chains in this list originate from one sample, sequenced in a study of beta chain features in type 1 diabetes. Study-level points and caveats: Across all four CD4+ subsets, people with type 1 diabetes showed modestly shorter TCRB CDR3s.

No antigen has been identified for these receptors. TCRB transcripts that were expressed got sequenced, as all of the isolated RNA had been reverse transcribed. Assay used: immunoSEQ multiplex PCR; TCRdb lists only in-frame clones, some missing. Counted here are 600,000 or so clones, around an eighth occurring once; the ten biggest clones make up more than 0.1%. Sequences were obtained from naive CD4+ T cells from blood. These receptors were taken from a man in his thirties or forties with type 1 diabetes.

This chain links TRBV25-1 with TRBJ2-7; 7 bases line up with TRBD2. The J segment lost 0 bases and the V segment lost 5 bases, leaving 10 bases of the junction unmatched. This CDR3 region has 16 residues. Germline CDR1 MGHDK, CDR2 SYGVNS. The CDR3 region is CASSPQGLSSSYEQYF. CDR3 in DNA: TGTGCCAGCAGTCCCCAGGGACTATCCAGCTCCTACGAGCAGTACTTC.

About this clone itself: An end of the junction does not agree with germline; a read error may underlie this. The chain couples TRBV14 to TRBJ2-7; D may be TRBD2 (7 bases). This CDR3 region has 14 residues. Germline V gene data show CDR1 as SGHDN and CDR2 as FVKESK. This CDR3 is CASSHGATTQGGGF. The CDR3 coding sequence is TGTGCCAGCAGCCACGGTGCGACAACACAGGGCGGGGGATTC.

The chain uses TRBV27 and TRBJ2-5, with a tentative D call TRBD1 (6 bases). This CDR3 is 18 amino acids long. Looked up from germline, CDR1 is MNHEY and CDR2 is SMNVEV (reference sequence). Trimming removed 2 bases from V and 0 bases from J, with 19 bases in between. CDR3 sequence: CASSLLGGAGEYQETQYF. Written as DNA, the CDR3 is TGTGCCAGCAGTTTACTGGGCGGAGCAGGGGAATACCAAGAGACCCAGTACTTC.

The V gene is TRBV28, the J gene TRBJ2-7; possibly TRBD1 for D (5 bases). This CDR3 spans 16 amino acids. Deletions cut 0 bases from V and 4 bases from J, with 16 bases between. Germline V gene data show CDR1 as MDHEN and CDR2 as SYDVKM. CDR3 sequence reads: CASSLWGSGHQYEQYF. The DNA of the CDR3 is TGTGCCAGCAGTTTATGGGGATCAGGACACCAGTACGAGCAGTACTTC.

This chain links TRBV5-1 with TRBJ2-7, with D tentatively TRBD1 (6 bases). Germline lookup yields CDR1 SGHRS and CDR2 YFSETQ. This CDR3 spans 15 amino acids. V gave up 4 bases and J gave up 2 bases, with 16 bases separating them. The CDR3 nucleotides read TGCGCCAGCAGCCGCGAGACAGGAAATACCTACGAGCAGTACTTC. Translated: CASSRETGNTYEQYF.

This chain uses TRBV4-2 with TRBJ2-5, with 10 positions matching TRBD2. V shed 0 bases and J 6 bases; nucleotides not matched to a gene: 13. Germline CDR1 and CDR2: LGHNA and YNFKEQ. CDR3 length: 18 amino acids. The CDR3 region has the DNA TGTGCCAGCAGCCAAGAAGGCCGAGCGGGGGGGCTAGGAAAGACCCAGTACTTC. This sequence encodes CASSQEGRAGGLGKTQYF.

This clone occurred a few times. In nucleotides, the CDR3 is TGTGCCACACAGGATATTGGGGGCGGCCGTGTTAATCAGCCCCAGCATTTT. This codes for CATQDIGGGRVNQPQHF. The V call is TRBV10-3, the J call TRBJ1-5; D is possibly TRBD1 (6 bases). This CDR3 spans 17 amino acids. The germline V gene has CDR1 ENHRY and CDR2 SYGVKD. V shed 10 bases and J shed 4 bases, with 26 bases lying between them.

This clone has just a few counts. The CDR3 sequence is CASSVFGGTSTGELFF. The CDR3 DNA reads as TGCGCCAGCAGCGTCTTCGGCGGCACAAGCACCGGGGAGCTGTTTTTT. V gene TRBV5-1 combines with J gene TRBJ2-2; D remains ambiguous. V was cut by 4 bases and J by 4 bases, with 17 bases left in between. CDR1 and CDR2 (germline): SGHRS, YFSETQ. This CDR3 has 16 amino acids.

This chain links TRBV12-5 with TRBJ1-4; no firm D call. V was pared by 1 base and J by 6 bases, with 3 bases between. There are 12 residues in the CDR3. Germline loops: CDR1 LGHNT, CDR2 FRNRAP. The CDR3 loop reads CASGLAHEKLFF. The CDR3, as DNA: TGTGCTAGTGGTTTGGCCCATGAAAAACTGTTTTTT.

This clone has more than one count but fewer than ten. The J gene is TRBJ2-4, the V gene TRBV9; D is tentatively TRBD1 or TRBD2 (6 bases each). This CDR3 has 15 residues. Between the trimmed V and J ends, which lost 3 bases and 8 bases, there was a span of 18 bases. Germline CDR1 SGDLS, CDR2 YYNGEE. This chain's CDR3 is CASSANGGDWDIQYF. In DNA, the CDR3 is TGTGCCAGCAGCGCTAACGGGGGCGATTGGGACATTCAGTACTTC.

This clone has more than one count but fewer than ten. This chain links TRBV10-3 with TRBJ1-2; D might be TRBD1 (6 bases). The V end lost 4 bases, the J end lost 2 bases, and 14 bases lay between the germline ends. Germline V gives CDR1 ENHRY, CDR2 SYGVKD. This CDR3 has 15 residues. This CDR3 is CAISVQHRANYGYTF. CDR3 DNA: TGTGCCATCAGTGTACAGCACAGGGCAAACTATGGCTACACCTTC.

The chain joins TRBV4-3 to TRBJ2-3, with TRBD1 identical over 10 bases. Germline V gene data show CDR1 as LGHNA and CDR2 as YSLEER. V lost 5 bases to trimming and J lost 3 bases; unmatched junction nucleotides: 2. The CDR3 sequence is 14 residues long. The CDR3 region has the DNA TGCGCCAGCAGCAAGGGACAGGGGACAGATACGCAGTATTTT. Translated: CASSKGQGTDTQYF.

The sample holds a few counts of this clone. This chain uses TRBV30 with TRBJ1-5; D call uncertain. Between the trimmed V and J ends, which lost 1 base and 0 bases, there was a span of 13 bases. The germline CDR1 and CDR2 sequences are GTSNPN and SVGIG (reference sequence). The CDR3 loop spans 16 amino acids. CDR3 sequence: CAWSEVGLLSNQPQHF. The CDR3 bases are TGTGCCTGGAGTGAGGTAGGATTACTTAGCAATCAGCCCCAGCATTTT.

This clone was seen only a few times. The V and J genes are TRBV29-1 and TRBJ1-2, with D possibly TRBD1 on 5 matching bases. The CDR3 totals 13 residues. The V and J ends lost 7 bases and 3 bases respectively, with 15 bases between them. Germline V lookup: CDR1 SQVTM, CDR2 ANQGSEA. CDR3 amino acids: CSAGAQRDYGYTF. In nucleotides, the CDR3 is TGCAGCGCCGGGGCCCAACGGGACTATGGCTACACCTTC.

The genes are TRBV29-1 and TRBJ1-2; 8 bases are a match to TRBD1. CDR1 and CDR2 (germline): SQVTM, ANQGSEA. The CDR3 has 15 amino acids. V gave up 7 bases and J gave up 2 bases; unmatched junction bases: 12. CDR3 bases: TGCAGCGCCCGGGAACAGGGGGTCTTGAACTATGGCTACACCTTC. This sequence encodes CSAREQGVLNYGYTF.

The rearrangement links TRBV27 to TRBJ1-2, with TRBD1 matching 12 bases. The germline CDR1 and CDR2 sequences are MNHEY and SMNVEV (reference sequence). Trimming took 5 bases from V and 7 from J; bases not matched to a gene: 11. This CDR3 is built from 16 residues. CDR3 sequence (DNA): TGTGCCAGCAGTACCCTGTTGGGACAGGGGGCGCTTGGCTACACCTTC. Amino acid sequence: CASSTLLGQGALGYTF.

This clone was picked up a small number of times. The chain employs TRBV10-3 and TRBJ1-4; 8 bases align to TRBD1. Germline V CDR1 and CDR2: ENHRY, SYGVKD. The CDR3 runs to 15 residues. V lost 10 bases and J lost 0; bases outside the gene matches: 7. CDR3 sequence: CATSRGLATNEKLFF. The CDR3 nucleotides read TGTGCCACCTCCAGGGGGCTTGCAACTAATGAAAAACTGTTTTTT.

CDR3 sequence reads: CASSWNSQETQYF. CDR3 coding DNA: TGTGCCAGCAGTTGGAATTCCCAAGAGACCCAGTACTTC. The rearrangement uses TRBV7-9 and TRBJ2-5; D is undetermined. The V gene lost 6 bases and the J gene lost 1 base, with 9 bases spanning the gap. CDR3 length: 13 amino acids. CDR1 is SEHNR and CDR2 is FQNEAQ in the germline V gene (reference sequence).

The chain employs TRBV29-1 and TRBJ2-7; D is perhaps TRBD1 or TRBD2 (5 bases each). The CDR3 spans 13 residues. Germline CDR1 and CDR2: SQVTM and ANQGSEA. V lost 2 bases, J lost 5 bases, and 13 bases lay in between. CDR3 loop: CSVERQGVHEQYF. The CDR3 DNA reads TGCAGCGTTGAAAGGCAGGGAGTCCACGAGCAGTACTTC.

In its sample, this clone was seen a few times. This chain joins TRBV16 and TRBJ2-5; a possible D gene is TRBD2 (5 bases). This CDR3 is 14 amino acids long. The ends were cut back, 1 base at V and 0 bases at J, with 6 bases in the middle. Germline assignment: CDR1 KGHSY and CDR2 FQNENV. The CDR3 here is CASSQWEYQETQYF. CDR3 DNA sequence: TGTGCCAGCAGCCAATGGGAGTACCAAGAGACCCAGTACTTC.

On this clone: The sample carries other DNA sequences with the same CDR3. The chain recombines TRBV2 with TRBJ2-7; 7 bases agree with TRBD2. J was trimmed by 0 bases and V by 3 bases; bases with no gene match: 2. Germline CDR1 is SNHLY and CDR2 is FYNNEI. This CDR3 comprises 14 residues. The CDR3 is CASSDRGVSYEQYF. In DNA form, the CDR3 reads TGTGCCAGCAGTGATCGGGGGGTCTCCTACGAGCAGTACTTC.

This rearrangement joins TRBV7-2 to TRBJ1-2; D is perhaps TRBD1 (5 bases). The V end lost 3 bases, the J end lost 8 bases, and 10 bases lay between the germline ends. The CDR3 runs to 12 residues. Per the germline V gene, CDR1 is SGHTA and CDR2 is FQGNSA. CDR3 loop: CASSFDRYGYTF. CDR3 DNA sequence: TGTGCCAGCAGCTTCGACAGATACGGCTACACCTTC.

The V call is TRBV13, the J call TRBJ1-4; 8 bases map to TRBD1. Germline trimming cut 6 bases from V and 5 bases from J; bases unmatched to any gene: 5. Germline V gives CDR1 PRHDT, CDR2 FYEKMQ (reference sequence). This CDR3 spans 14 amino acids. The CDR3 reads CASRLRTGNEKLFF. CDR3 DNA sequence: TGTGCCAGCAGGCTGAGGACAGGGAATGAAAAACTGTTTTTT.

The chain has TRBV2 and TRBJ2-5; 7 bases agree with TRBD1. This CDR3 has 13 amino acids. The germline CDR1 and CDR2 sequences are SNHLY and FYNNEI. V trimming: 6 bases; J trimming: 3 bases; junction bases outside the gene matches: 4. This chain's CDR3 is CASRADREETQYF. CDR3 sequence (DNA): TGTGCCAGCAGGGCTGACAGGGAAGAGACCCAGTACTTC.

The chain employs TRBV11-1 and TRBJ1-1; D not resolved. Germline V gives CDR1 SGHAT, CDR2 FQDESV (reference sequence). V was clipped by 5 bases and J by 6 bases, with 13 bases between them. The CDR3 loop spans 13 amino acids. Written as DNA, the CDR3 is TGTGCCAGCAGCCGTCGGATTGACGCTGAAGCTTTCTTT. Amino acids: CASSRRIDAEAFF. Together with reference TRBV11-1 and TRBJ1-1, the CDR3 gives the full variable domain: EAEVAQSPRYKITEKSQAVAFWCDPISGHATLYWYRQILGQGPELLVQFQDESVVDDSQLPKDRFSAERLKGVDSTLKIQPAELGDSAMYLCASSRRIDAEAFFGQGTRLTVV.

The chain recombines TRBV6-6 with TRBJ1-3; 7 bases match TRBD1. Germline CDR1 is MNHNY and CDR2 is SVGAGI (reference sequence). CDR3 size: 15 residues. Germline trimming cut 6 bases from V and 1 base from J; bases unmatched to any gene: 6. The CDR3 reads CASSPDRSSGNTIYF. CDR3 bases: TGTGCCAGCAGCCCGGACAGGTCATCTGGAAACACCATATATTTT.

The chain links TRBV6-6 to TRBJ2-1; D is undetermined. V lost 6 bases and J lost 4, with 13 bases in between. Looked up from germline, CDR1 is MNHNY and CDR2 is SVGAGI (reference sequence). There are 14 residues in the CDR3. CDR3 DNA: TGTGCCAGCAGCCGAAGGTCTCTTTACAATGAGCAGTTCTTC. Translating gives CASSRRSLYNEQFF.

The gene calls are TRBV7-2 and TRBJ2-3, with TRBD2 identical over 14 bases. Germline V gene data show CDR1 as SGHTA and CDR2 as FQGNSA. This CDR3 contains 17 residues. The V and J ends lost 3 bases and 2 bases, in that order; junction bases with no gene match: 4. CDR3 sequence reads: CASSLGGLAGATDTQYF. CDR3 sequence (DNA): TGTGCCAGCAGCTTGGGGGGACTAGCGGGAGCCACAGATACGCAGTATTTT.

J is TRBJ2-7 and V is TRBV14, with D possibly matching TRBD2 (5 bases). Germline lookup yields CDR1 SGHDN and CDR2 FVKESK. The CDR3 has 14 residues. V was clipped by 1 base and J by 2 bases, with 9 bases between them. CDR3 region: CASSQAGSPYEQYF. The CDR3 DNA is TGTGCCAGCAGCCAAGCGGGGTCCCCCTACGAGCAGTACTTC.

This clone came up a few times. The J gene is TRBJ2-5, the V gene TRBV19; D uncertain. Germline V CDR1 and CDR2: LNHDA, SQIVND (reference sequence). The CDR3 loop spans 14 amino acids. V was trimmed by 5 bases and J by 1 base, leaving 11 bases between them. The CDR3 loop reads CASSPRWVQETQYF. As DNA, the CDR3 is TGTGCCAGTAGTCCCCGGTGGGTCCAAGAGACCCAGTACTTC.

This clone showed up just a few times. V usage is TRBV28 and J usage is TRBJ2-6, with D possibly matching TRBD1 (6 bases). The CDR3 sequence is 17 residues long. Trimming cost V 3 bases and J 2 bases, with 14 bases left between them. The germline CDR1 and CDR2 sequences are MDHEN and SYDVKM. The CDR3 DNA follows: TGTGCCAGCAGTTTTGCCCAGGGGTCACCTGGGGCCAACGTCCTGACTTTC. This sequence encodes CASSFAQGSPGANVLTF.